These 23 T cell receptor beta chains share one sample of origin, sequenced in a study of blood T cell repertoires in COVID-19. The protocol was immunoSEQ multiplex PCR, while the TCRdb copy is restricted to in-frame clones and leaves out a portion. Of 170,000 or so clones in the sample, around nine tenths are singletons; the top ten hold 0.88%. The sample was peripheral blood. These receptors were collected from a woman in her late teens or twenties who had recovered from COVID-19.

The chain has TRBV2 and TRBJ2-7; tentative D call: TRBD1 (6 bases). This CDR3 is 15 amino acids long. Trimming cost V 2 bases and J 6 bases, with 17 bases left between them. Germline assignment: CDR1 SNHLY and CDR2 FYNNEI. In nucleotides, the CDR3 is TGTGCCAGCAGTGAAAAGGGTCAGGGGTATGGCGAGCAGTACGTC. This sequence encodes CASSEKGQGYGEQYV.

The rearrangement links TRBV6-5 to TRBJ2-2, with D perhaps matching TRBD1 (6 bases). Germline CDR1 MNHEY, CDR2 SVGAGI. The CDR3 covers 14 residues. V was cut by 5 bases and J by 3 bases, with 10 bases left in between. The CDR3 reads CASSPGHYTGELFF. The CDR3 DNA is TGTGCCAGCAGTCCGGGACACTACACCGGGGAGCTGTTTTTT.

The V and J genes are TRBV28 and TRBJ2-2; TRBD2 agrees at 12 bases. CDR1 MDHEN and CDR2 SYDVKM come from the germline V gene. This CDR3 is built from 17 residues. J lost 0 bases, V lost 8 bases, and 7 bases had no gene match. The CDR3 coding sequence is TGTGCCAGCGGATCAACTAGCGGGAGGACGAACACCGGGGAGCTGTTTTTT. Its protein is CASGSTSGRTNTGELFF.

The chain joins TRBV7-3 to TRBJ1-1; no reliable D call. Trimming stripped 5 bases from V and 1 base from J, with 8 bases between. Germline V lookup: CDR1 SGHTA, CDR2 FQGTGA. This CDR3 region has 13 residues. The CDR3 here is CASSPTQNTEAFF. The CDR3 region has the DNA TGTGCCAGCAGCCCGACACAGAACACTGAAGCTTTCTTT.

This clone was recorded a few times. The chain carries TRBV29-1 and TRBJ2-1; no reliable D call. This CDR3 comprises 11 residues. The germline V gene has CDR1 SQVTM and CDR2 ANQGSEA. Trimming pared 6 bases from V and 9 bases from J, leaving 12 bases between. The CDR3 spells CSVPSRGEQFF. The CDR3 DNA sequence: TGCAGCGTCCCTAGTCGTGGTGAGCAGTTCTTC.

In nucleotides, the CDR3 is TGTGCCAGCAGCTTCAACACAATCACAGATACGCAGTATTTT. It codes for CASSFNTITDTQYF. The V and J genes are TRBV5-5 and TRBJ2-3, with D unresolved. The CDR3 spans 14 residues. Germline V gene sequence: CDR1 SGHKS, CDR2 YYEKEE (reference sequence). The germline V and J ends were trimmed by 2 bases and 2 bases, with 9 bases remaining between them.

The chain joins TRBV5-4 to TRBJ2-7; TRBD1 matches at 8 bases. In germline, CDR1 is SGHNT, CDR2 YYREEE (reference sequence). This CDR3 comprises 14 residues. V was pared by 3 bases and J by 1 base, with 3 bases of the junction left unmatched. DNA for the CDR3: TGTGCCAGCAGCTACCGGGACAGGTCCTACGAGCAGTACTTC. It codes for CASSYRDRSYEQYF.

The rearrangement links TRBV5-6 to TRBJ2-7, with 7 positions matching TRBD1. The length of the CDR3 is 14 residues. V shed 4 bases, J shed 4 bases, and the junction held 8 bases outside the gene matches. The germline V gene encodes CDR1 SGHDT and CDR2 YYEEEE. The CDR3, as DNA: TGTGCCAGCAGCCCTGGGACAGAACCTTACGAGCAGTACGTC. Residues: CASSPGTEPYEQYV.

In its sample, this clone was seen once. The chain recombines TRBV18 with TRBJ2-2, with D possibly being TRBD1 (6 bases). V was trimmed by 1 base and J by 1 base, leaving 7 bases between them. Germline V gives CDR1 KGHSH, CDR2 LQKENI. The CDR3 has 15 residues. CDR3 in amino acids: CASSPQDRNTGELFF. Written as DNA, the CDR3 is TGTGCCAGCTCACCACAGGACAGGAACACCGGGGAGCTGTTTTTT. The full variable domain, rest sourced from reference TRBV18 and TRBJ2-2, is NAGVMQNPRHLVRRRGQEARLRCSPMKGHSHVYWYRQLPEEGLKFMVYLQKENIIDESGMPKERFSAEFPKEGPSILRIQQVVRGDSAAYFCASSPQDRNTGELFFGEGSRLTVL.

This clone has only one observation. The chain is built from TRBV6-5 and TRBJ2-7; D possibly corresponds to TRBD1 (5 bases). V gave up 7 bases and J gave up 5 bases, with 12 bases separating them. The CDR3 extends over 12 amino acids. The germline V gene encodes CDR1 MNHEY and CDR2 SVGAGI. CDR3 DNA: TGTGCCAGCACCCCTAGGGGTCACGAGCAGTACGTC. This codes for CASTPRGHEQYV.

The chain combines TRBV27 with TRBJ1-3, with D perhaps TRBD1 (5 bases). The length of the CDR3 is 14 residues. Per germline, CDR1 MNHEY and CDR2 SMNVEV (reference sequence). Trimming left V 6 bases short and J 0 bases short, with 9 bases between. The CDR3 reads CASSTGPSGNTIYF. In nucleotides, the CDR3 is TGTGCCAGCAGCACAGGCCCCTCTGGAAACACCATATATTTT.

The chain recombines TRBV9 with TRBJ2-3, with 8 bases fitting TRBD2. Germline CDR1 is SGDLS and CDR2 is YYNGEE. Trimming at V came to 4 bases and at J to 1 base, leaving 2 bases not matched to a gene. The CDR3 runs 14 residues. The CDR3 coding sequence is TGTGCCAGCAGCATTAGCGGGGGCACAGATACGCAGTATTTT. This sequence encodes CASSISGGTDTQYF.

This clone was observed a single time. The chain couples TRBV11-2 to TRBJ2-3; D call uncertain. The V and J ends lost 5 bases and 6 bases respectively, with 9 bases between them. Germline assignment: CDR1 SGHAT and CDR2 FQNNGV. The CDR3 loop spans 12 amino acids. The CDR3 nucleotides read TGTGCCAGCAGCCCTAGAAGGGATACGCAGTATTTT. Protein product: CASSPRRDTQYF.

The genes are TRBV5-6 and TRBJ2-3, with D possibly TRBD1 on 5 matching bases. Germline values: CDR1 SGHDT, CDR2 YYEEEE. This CDR3 is 16 amino acids long. The ends were cut back, 0 bases at V and 3 bases at J, with 14 bases in the middle. The CDR3 spells CASSLGPLRDTDTQYF. CDR3 in DNA: TGTGCCAGCAGCTTGGGGCCTCTCAGGGATACAGATACGCAGTATTTT.

V is TRBV30 and J is TRBJ1-3; 11 bases are a match to TRBD1. The germline CDR1 and CDR2 sequences are GTSNPN and SVGIG (reference sequence). The CDR3 contains 14 residues. V dropped 2 bases and J dropped 10; count of bases not matched to a gene: 7. CDR3: CAWSSGTGGTTIYF. CDR3 nucleotides: TGTGCCTGGAGTTCCGGGACAGGGGGAACTACCATATATTTT.

This clone was counted once. The chain is built from TRBV2 and TRBJ1-6, with 7 positions matching TRBD1. The V gene end was trimmed by 8 bases and the J gene end by 10 bases; junction bases not matched to a gene: 11. Per germline, CDR1 SNHLY and CDR2 FYNNEI. The CDR3 has 14 amino acids. CDR3 protein: CASHPGGIGSPLHF. DNA for the CDR3: TGTGCCAGCCACCCAGGGGGGATTGGATCACCCCTCCACTTT.

This clone occurred a few times. The chain combines TRBV4-3 with TRBJ2-3, with D hard to call. The CDR3 contains 15 residues. Trimming removed 0 bases from V and 4 bases from J, with 11 bases in between. Looked up from germline, CDR1 is LGHNA and CDR2 is YSLEER. CDR3 in DNA: TGCGCCAGCAGCCAAGATGTCAGTCACCCAGATACGCAGTATTTT. Amino acid sequence: CASSQDVSHPDTQYF.

As DNA, the CDR3 is TGTGCCACCAGTGACTCCGACAGGGGGCTGAATCAGCCCCAGCATTTT. As protein: CATSDSDRGLNQPQHF. V is TRBV24-1 and J is TRBJ1-5; 10 bases are a match to TRBD1. This CDR3 region has 16 residues. Per the germline V gene, CDR1 is KGHDR and CDR2 is SFDVKD. Unmatched junction bases numbered 6, after V lost 4 bases and J lost 4 bases.

V gene TRBV18 combines with J gene TRBJ2-7, with D tentatively TRBD2 (5 bases). This CDR3 is built from 13 residues. Deletions cut 3 bases from V and 4 bases from J, with 10 bases between. The germline V gene encodes CDR1 KGHSH and CDR2 LQKENI. The CDR3 loop is CASSPGVGYEQYV. CDR3 nucleotide sequence: TGTGCCAGCTCACCGGGAGTAGGGTACGAGCAGTACGTC.

The genes are TRBV4-2 and TRBJ1-2; 8 bases agree with TRBD1. This CDR3 has 13 amino acids. Trimming cost V 4 bases and J 7 bases; bases outside gene matches: 5. Germline V gene lookup returns CDR1 LGHNA and CDR2 YNFKEQ. Here the CDR3 reads CASSPGGGGGYTF. Here the CDR3 DNA reads TGTGCCAGCAGCCCAGGGGGCGGAGGTGGCTACACCTTC.

The chain joins TRBV29-1 to TRBJ2-7; 8 bases line up with TRBD2. Germline V gene data show CDR1 as SQVTM and CDR2 as ANQGSEA. The CDR3 runs 15 residues. With 4 bases clipped from V and 2 bases from J, the junction kept 10 bases outside the gene matches. The CDR3 reads CSVGAGGHPTYEQYF. The CDR3 nucleotides read TGCAGCGTTGGGGCGGGGGGACACCCAACCTACGAGCAGTACTTC.

The J gene is TRBJ1-1, the V gene TRBV10-2; D might be TRBD1 (5 bases). This CDR3 is built from 13 residues. Trimming left V 8 bases short and J 4 bases short, with 14 bases between. Per germline, CDR1 WSHSY and CDR2 SAAADI. The CDR3 is CASGRDGSTEAFF. In DNA form, the CDR3 reads TGCGCCAGCGGGCGGGACGGGAGCACTGAAGCTTTCTTT.

The chain has TRBV2 and TRBJ2-2; tentative D call: TRBD1 (7 bases). This CDR3 has 15 amino acids. Per germline, CDR1 SNHLY and CDR2 FYNNEI. Trimming pared 7 bases from V and 1 base from J, leaving 13 bases between. The CDR3 DNA follows: TGTGCCAGCAAGAACAGGGGACTGAACACCGGGGAGCTGTTTTTT. It translates to CASKNRGLNTGELFF.